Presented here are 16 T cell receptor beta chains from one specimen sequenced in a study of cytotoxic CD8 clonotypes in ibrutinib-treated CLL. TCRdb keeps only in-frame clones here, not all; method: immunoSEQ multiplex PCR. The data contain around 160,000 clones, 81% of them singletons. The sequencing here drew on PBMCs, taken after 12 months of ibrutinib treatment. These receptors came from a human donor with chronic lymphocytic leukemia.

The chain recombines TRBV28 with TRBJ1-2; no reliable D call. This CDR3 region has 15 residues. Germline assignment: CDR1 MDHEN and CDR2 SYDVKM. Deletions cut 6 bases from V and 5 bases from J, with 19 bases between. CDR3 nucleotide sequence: TGTGCCAGCAGGACTACCGGGTCTCCGGTATATGGCTACACCTTC. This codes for CASRTTGSPVYGYTF.

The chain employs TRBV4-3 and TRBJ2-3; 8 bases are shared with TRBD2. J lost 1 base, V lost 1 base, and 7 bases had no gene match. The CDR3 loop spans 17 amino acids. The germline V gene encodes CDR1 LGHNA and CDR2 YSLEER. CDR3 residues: CASSQVDTAGGTDTQYF. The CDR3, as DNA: TGCGCCAGCAGCCAAGTAGACACAGCGGGAGGCACAGATACGCAGTATTTT.

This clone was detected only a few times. Here the CDR3 reads CASRGAKTSGGSYEQYF. CDR3 DNA: TGTGCCAGCAGAGGGGCCAAGACTAGCGGGGGCTCCTACGAGCAGTACTTC. This chain joins TRBV7-2 and TRBJ2-7; 12 positions agree with TRBD2. Germline V gene data show CDR1 as SGHTA and CDR2 as FQGNSA. This CDR3 has 17 residues. Trimming cost V 6 bases and J 0 bases; bases outside gene matches: 9.

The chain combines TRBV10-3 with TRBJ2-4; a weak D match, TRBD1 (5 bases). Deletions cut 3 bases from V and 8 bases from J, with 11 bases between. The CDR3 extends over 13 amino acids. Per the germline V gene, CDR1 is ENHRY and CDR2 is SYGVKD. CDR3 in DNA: TGTGCCATCAGTGACCCCAGGGTGTACATTCAGTACTTC. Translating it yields CAISDPRVYIQYF.

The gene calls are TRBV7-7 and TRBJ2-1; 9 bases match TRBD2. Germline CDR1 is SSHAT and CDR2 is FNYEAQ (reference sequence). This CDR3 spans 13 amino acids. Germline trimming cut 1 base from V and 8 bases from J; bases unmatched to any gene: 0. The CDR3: CASSLGLADEQFF. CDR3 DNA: TGTGCCAGCAGCTTAGGACTAGCGGATGAGCAGTTCTTC.

The CDR3: CASTTDRSTEAFF. In DNA, the CDR3 is TGTGCCAGCACCACGGACAGAAGTACTGAAGCTTTCTTT. The chain uses TRBV6-1 and TRBJ1-1, with D possibly being TRBD1 (6 bases). Germline CDR1 MNHNS, CDR2 SASEGT. Trimming left V 7 bases short and J 5 bases short, with 14 bases between. CDR3 length: 13 residues.

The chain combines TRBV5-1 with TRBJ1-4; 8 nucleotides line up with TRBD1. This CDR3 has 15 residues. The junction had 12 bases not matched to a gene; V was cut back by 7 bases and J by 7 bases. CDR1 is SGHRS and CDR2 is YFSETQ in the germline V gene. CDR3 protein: CASARTGGMGEKLFF. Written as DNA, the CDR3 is TGCGCCAGCGCCCGCACAGGGGGTATGGGTGAAAAACTGTTTTTT.

The CDR3 sequence: CASSPFAGTSYEQYF. The CDR3 region has the DNA TGTGCCAGCAGTCCCTTTGCGGGAACCTCCTACGAGCAGTACTTC. The rearrangement links TRBV7-2 to TRBJ2-7, with D tentatively TRBD2 (6 bases). In germline, CDR1 is SGHTA, CDR2 FQGNSA. This CDR3 contains 15 residues. Trimming removed 6 bases from V and 0 bases from J, with 15 bases in between. Combining the CDR3 with reference TRBV7-2 and TRBJ2-7 gives the whole variable domain GAGVSQSPSNKVTEKGKDVELRCDPISGHTALYWYRQSLGQGLEFLIYFQGNSAPDKSGLPSDRFSAERTGGSVSTLTIQRTQQEDSAVYLCASSPFAGTSYEQYFGPGTRLTVT.

The CDR3 here is CASSLNGGPNTEAFF. Here the CDR3 DNA reads TGTGCCAGCAGCTTAAATGGGGGGCCGAACACTGAAGCTTTCTTT. This chain links TRBV7-3 with TRBJ1-1, with D possibly TRBD1 on 6 matching bases. This CDR3 has 15 amino acids. V was cut by 1 base and J by 1 base, with 10 bases left in between. From germline, CDR1 is SGHTA and CDR2 FQGTGA.

The CDR3 loop reads CASSFGPTREQFF. In DNA form, the CDR3 reads TGTGCCAGCAGCTTTGGGCCAACAAGGGAGCAGTTCTTC. The genes are TRBV5-6 and TRBJ2-1, with D uncertain. Germline lookup yields CDR1 SGHDT and CDR2 YYEEEE. CDR3 length equals 13 residues. Trimming shortened V by 2 bases and J by 10 bases, and 13 bases separated the two germline ends.

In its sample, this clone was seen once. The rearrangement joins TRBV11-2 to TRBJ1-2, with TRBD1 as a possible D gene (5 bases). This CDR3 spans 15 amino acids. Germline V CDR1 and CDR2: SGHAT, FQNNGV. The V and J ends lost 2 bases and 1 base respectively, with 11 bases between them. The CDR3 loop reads CASSLTTVNNYGYTF. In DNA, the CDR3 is TGTGCCAGCAGCTTAACGACAGTTAATAACTATGGCTACACCTTC.

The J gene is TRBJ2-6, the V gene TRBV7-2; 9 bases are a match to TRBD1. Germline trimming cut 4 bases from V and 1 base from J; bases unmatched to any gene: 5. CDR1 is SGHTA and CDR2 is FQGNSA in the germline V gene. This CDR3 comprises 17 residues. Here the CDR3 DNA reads TGTGCCAGCAGCTCGGGACAGGGTACATCTGGGGCCAACGTCCTGACTTTC. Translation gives CASSSGQGTSGANVLTF.

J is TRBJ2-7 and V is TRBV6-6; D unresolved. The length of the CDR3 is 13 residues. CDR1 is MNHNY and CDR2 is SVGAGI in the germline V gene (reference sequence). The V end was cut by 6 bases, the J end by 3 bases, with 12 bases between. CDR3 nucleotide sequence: TGTGCCAGCAGACCATCCGGAGACTACGAGCAGTACTTC. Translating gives CASRPSGDYEQYF.

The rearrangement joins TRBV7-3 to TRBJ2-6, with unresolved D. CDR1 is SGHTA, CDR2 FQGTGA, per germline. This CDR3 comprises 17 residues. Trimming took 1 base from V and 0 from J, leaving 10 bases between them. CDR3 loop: CASSLRPVVSGANVLTF. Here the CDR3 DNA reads TGTGCCAGCAGCTTAAGGCCCGTTGTCTCTGGGGCCAACGTCCTGACTTTC. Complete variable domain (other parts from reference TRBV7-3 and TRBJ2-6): GAGVSQTPSNKVTEKGKYVELRCDPISGHTALYWYRQSLGQGPEFLIYFQGTGAADDSGLPNDRFFAVRPEGSVSTLKIQRTERGDSAVYLCASSLRPVVSGANVLTFGAGSRLTVL.

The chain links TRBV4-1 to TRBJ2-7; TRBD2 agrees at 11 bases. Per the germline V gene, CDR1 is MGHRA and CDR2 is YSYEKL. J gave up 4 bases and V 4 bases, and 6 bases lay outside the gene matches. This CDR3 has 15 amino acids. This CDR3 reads CASSPAGTSGYEQYF. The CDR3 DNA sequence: TGCGCCAGCAGCCCGGCCGGGACTAGCGGTTACGAGCAGTACTTC.

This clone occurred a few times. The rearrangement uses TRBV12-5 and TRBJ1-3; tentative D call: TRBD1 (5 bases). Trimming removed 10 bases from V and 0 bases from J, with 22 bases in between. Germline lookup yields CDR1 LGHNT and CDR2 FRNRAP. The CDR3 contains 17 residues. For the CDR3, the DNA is TGTGCTAAAGGTCCCCGGGACGGACCTCGCTCTGGAAACACCATATATTTT. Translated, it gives CAKGPRDGPRSGNTIYF.